A single sample is the source of the 12 T cell receptor beta chains below, sequenced in a study of breast tumors, draining lymph nodes, adjacent tissues. TCRdb fed the multiplex PCR reads into MiXCR, producing one record per CDR3 protein. The table has about 230,000 distinct CDR3 sequences, 32% seen once. Samples came from axillary lymph nodes draining the breast cancer. The sample consisted of axillary lymph node tissue. These receptor sequences come from a female donor with breast cancer. Some clones in this sample may be carry-over from other donors' samples.

This clonotype has just a few counts. V gene TRBV18 combines with J gene TRBJ2-1; D is unresolved. From germline, CDR1 is KGHSH and CDR2 LQKENI. V was pared by 0 bases and J by 8 bases, with 11 bases between. This CDR3 contains 14 residues. The CDR3 here is CASSPPMGTHEQFF. The CDR3 nucleotides read TGTGCCAGCTCACCACCGATGGGAACTCATGAGCAGTTCTTC.

This clonotype showed up just a few times. The chain combines TRBV20-1 with TRBJ1-1; D not resolved. The germline gives CDR1 DFQATT, CDR2 SNEGSKA (reference sequence). The CDR3 consists of 13 residues. V lost 1 base and J 5 bases, leaving 11 bases between the germline ends. In DNA, the CDR3 is TGCAGTGCTAGAGGAGAGACCCCGACTGAAGCTTTCTTT. Translating it yields CSARGETPTEAFF.

This chain joins TRBV7-2 and TRBJ2-2; D perhaps matches TRBD1 (5 bases). V lost 2 bases to trimming and J lost 3 bases, with 10 bases between them. Per germline, CDR1 SGHTA and CDR2 FQGNSA. The CDR3 length is 15 residues. CDR3 amino acids: CASSLRTLHTGELFF. CDR3 DNA: TGTGCCAGCAGCTTAAGGACACTTCACACCGGGGAGCTGTTTTTT.

At least ten counts were recorded for this clonotype. This chain uses TRBV9 with TRBJ2-3; 10 bases agree with TRBD2. CDR3 length: 16 residues. Germline-derived CDR1 and CDR2 are SGDLS and YYNGEE. Trimming cost V 3 bases and J 2 bases; bases outside gene matches: 6. CDR3 residues: CASSAEGLAITDTQYF. The CDR3 bases are TGTGCCAGCAGCGCTGAGGGACTAGCGATCACAGATACGCAGTATTTT.

In regard to this clonotype: This may come from a read error, since a much larger clone is one base off. This chain joins TRBV18 and TRBJ1-2; no reliable D call. V was pared by 4 bases and J by 4 bases, with 10 bases between. Germline V gene data show CDR1 as KGHSH and CDR2 as LQKENI. The CDR3 runs to 13 residues. The DNA for the CDR3 is TGTGCCAGCTCACTGTCGGGCTTCTATGGCTACACCTTC. Translated, it gives CASSLSGFYGYTF.

This clonotype was picked up many times. V usage is TRBV11-2 and J usage is TRBJ2-1; D unresolved. Germline CDR1 SGHAT, CDR2 FQNNGV. CDR3 length equals 12 residues. V lost 4 bases, J lost 9 bases, and 10 bases lay in between. The DNA for the CDR3 is TGTGCCAGCAGCTCTGAAGATAGTGAGCAGTTCTTC. It codes for CASSSEDSEQFF.

This chain uses TRBV6-1 with TRBJ2-1; D perhaps matches TRBD2 (5 bases). CDR1 and CDR2 from the germline V gene are MNHNS and SASEGT. CDR3 length equals 18 residues. V was trimmed by 3 bases and J by 0 bases, leaving 18 bases between them. The CDR3 protein is CASSDKELTSFSYNEQFF. In DNA, the CDR3 is TGTGCCAGCAGTGATAAGGAGTTAACTAGTTTCTCCTACAATGAGCAGTTCTTC.

Comment on this clonotype: One end of the junction does not line up with germline, which may come from a read error. The chain uses TRBV3-1 and TRBJ2-3; the match to TRBD2 covers 7 bases. Germline CDR1 LGHDT, CDR2 YNNKEL (reference sequence). The CDR3 covers 13 residues. The CDR3 DNA is TGTCCCAGCAGCCGGAGGGGAGGGGATACGCAGTATTTT. Translated, it gives CPSSRRGGDTQYF.

The table lists this clonotype with many counts. The rearrangement uses TRBV20-1 and TRBJ1-6; possible D gene TRBD1, 5 bases. The CDR3 consists of 13 residues. V gave up 3 bases and J gave up 14 bases, with 17 bases separating them. Germline V CDR1 and CDR2: DFQATT, SNEGSKA (reference sequence). The CDR3 loop is CSARGERDLALHF. The CDR3 DNA follows: TGCAGTGCTAGGGGGGAGCGGGATTTGGCCCTCCACTTT.

On this clonotype itself: This could be a read error, since a much larger clone is one nucleotide away. The chain carries TRBV7-2 and TRBJ2-1, with TRBD2 as a possible D gene (7 bases). The germline V gene encodes CDR1 SGHTA and CDR2 FQGNSA. The CDR3 spans 12 residues. The DNA of the CDR3 is TGTGCCCGCAGCTTGGCGGAAGGGGGGGAGTTCTTC. This sequence encodes CARSLAEGGEFF.

This clonotype was seen many times. The chain carries TRBV29-1 and TRBJ2-1, with 9 nucleotides matching TRBD2. Trimming removed 6 bases from V and 7 bases from J; junction bases left unmatched: 16. From germline, CDR1 is SQVTM and CDR2 ANQGSEA. This CDR3 comprises 16 residues. The CDR3 region has the DNA TGCAGCGTCCTAAAATTAGCGGGAGTTTACGGAAATGAGCAGTTCTTC. Amino acid sequence: CSVLKLAGVYGNEQFF.

This clonotype was observed at least ten times. The chain recombines TRBV7-2 with TRBJ2-3, with 9 bases that match TRBD1. The V gene's germline CDR1 is SGHTA and CDR2 FQGNSA. The V gene end was trimmed by 5 bases and the J gene end by 14 bases; junction bases not matched to a gene: 8. The length of the CDR3 is 12 residues. CDR3 in DNA: TGTGCCAGCAGCCAACCGGGACAGGGCGCGTATTTT. As protein: CASSQPGQGAYF.